Here is one T cell receptor (beta chain) with its context. Its antigen is as yet unknown. This record comes from a study of cytomegalovirus exposure and HLA in healthy donors. Study-level results: Rarity held for most TCR sequences, but there were some public TCRs that occurred in many donors. Some TCR beta chains (more than 150 of them) were listed as cytomegalovirus-associated.

CDR1 is SGHTA, CDR2 FQGNSA, per germline. Deletions cut 1 base from V and 1 base from J, with 18 bases between. The CDR3 is made up of 18 amino acids. Only in-frame clones appear in the TCRdb table, and some are missing; sequencing was by immunoSEQ multiplex PCR. The sample gives about 240,000 clones, around nine tenths of which show up once; about 2.5% is in the top ten. This receptor was identified in a man aged 18 to 30 in good health and CMV-seronegative. Sequenced sample: PBMCs. This chain links TRBV7-2 with TRBJ2-3; D is perhaps TRBD2 (5 bases). CDR3 amino acids: CASSLGLFPLGGTDTQYF. Here the CDR3 DNA reads TGTGCCAGCAGCTTAGGTTTGTTTCCTCTCGGGGGCACAGATACGCAGTATTTT.